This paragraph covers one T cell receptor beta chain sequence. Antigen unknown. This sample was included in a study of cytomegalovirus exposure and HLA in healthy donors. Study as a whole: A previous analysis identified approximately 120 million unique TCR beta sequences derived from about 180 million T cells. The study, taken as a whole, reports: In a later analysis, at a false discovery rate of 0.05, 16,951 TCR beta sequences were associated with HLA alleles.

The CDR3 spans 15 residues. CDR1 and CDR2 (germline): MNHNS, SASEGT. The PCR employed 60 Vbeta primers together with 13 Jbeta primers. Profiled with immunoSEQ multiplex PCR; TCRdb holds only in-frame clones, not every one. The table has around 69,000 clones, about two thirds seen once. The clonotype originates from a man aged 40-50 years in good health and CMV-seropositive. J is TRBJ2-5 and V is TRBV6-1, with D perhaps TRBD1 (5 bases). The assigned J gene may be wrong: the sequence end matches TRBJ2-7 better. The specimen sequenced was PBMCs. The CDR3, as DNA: TGTGCCAGCATCCTTGGATCAGGGCTTGCCTACGAGCAGTACTTC. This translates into CASILGSGLAYEQYF.